This entry lists 19 T cell receptor beta chains sequenced from one sample in a study of T cell responses to AZD1222 COVID-19 vaccine. Only in-frame clones appear in the TCRdb table, and some are missing; sequencing was by immunoSEQ multiplex PCR. Counted here are some 150,000 clones, 75% to 90% occurring once; the ten biggest clones make up less than 5%. Here the sequenced sample was peripheral blood, taken on day 0 of MenACWY control vaccination. The receptors derive from an adult in good health.

V and J are TRBV6-1 and TRBJ1-1; D unclear. The CDR3 loop spans 14 amino acids. Germline CDR1 reads MNHNS; CDR2 reads SASEGT. V was clipped by 5 bases and J by 1 base, with 11 bases between them. As DNA, the CDR3 is TGTGCCAGCAGTAAGAGAGAAGGGAACACTGAAGCTTTCTTT. As protein: CASSKREGNTEAFF.

V and J are TRBV19 and TRBJ1-2; 10 bases align to TRBD1. The CDR3 length is 14 residues. Germline CDR1 is LNHDA and CDR2 is SQIVND (reference sequence). J gave up 8 bases and V 5 bases, and 8 bases lay outside the gene matches. The CDR3: CASSPRQGAGGYTF. The CDR3 DNA sequence: TGTGCCAGTAGTCCCAGACAGGGGGCAGGGGGCTACACCTTC.

The chain combines TRBV11-1 with TRBJ2-5; no clear D gene. This CDR3 comprises 15 residues. The V gene's germline CDR1 is SGHAT and CDR2 FQDESV (reference sequence). Trimming took 4 bases from V and 5 from J, leaving 17 bases between them. Written as DNA, the CDR3 is TGTGCCAGCAGCTCCCCGACCGGTGCTGCGGAGACCCAGTACTTC. Translation gives CASSSPTGAAETQYF.

The chain has TRBV28 and TRBJ1-5; a weak D match, TRBD1 (6 bases). The V end was cut by 7 bases, the J end by 0 bases, with 13 bases between. Germline V CDR1 and CDR2: MDHEN, SYDVKM. The CDR3 runs 15 residues. The CDR3 sequence is CASKEGVYSNQPQHF. CDR3 in DNA: TGTGCCAGCAAGGAGGGGGTCTATAGCAATCAGCCCCAGCATTTT.

This clone was counted between two and nine times. The chain links TRBV24-1 to TRBJ1-3, with unresolved D. The CDR3 totals 14 residues. V was shortened by 3 bases and J by 2 bases, with 7 bases between the two germline ends. From germline, CDR1 is KGHDR and CDR2 SFDVKD. The CDR3 protein is CATSDGPPGNTIYF. The DNA for the CDR3 is TGTGCCACCAGTGATGGACCGCCTGGAAACACCATATATTTT.

This chain joins TRBV28 and TRBJ1-5; 7 bases line up with TRBD1. The CDR3 has 14 amino acids. V shed 4 bases and J 4 bases; nucleotides not matched to a gene: 4. The germline CDR1 and CDR2 sequences are MDHEN and SYDVKM. DNA of the CDR3: TGTGCCAGCAGTTCGCCACAGGGGAATCAGCCCCAGCATTTT. Its protein is CASSSPQGNQPQHF.

The chain joins TRBV7-9 to TRBJ1-2; 8 bases align to TRBD1. Per germline, CDR1 SEHNR and CDR2 FQNEAQ (reference sequence). This CDR3 region has 15 residues. Trimming removed 4 bases from V and 8 bases from J; junction bases left unmatched: 12. The chain's CDR3 is CASSSGQGLGKGYTF. The CDR3 DNA reads TGTGCCAGCAGCTCCGGACAGGGCTTGGGGAAAGGCTACACCTTC. Filled out from reference TRBV7-9 and TRBJ1-2, the complete variable domain reads DTGVSQNPRHKITKRGQNVTFRCDPISEHNRLYWYRQTLGQGPEFLTYFQNEAQLEKSRLLSDRFSAERPKGSFSTLEIQRTEQGDSAMYLCASSSGQGLGKGYTFGSGTRLTVV.

In its sample, this clone was seen once. The chain joins TRBV30 to TRBJ2-1, with D hard to call. V was pared by 0 bases and J by 5 bases, with 5 bases between. CDR3 length: 12 amino acids. CDR1 is GTSNPN and CDR2 is SVGIG in the germline V gene (reference sequence). CDR3 nucleotide sequence: TGTGCCTGGAGTGTACAGCACAATGAGCAGTTCTTC. Protein sequence: CAWSVQHNEQFF.

The chain joins TRBV12-3 or TRBV12-4 to TRBJ1-1; no firm D call. The V end lost 3 bases, the J end lost 0 bases, and 5 bases lay between the germline ends. This CDR3 has 13 residues. CDR3 DNA sequence: TGTGCCAGCAGTTTGGGTTTGAACACTGAAGCTTTCTTT. The encoded protein is CASSLGLNTEAFF.

The rearrangement links TRBV4-1 to TRBJ1-5; TRBD1 aligns across 7 bases. Looked up from germline, CDR1 is MGHRA and CDR2 is YSYEKL. The CDR3 is 17 residues long. J was trimmed by 2 bases and V by 4 bases; bases with no gene match: 11. Here the CDR3 DNA reads TGCGCCAGCAGCCGGACAGGCGGGGGGAATGGCAATCAGCCCCAGCATTTT. Its protein product is CASSRTGGGNGNQPQHF.

The CDR3 here is CASSLALAGGPIDTQYF. CDR3 nucleotides: TGTGCCAGCAGCTTGGCGCTAGCGGGGGGGCCGATAGATACGCAGTATTTT. The chain has TRBV5-6 and TRBJ2-3, with TRBD2 matching 12 bases. Germline V gene sequence: CDR1 SGHDT, CDR2 YYEEEE. V lost 0 bases to trimming and J lost 5 bases; unmatched junction nucleotides: 7. This CDR3 region has 17 residues.

This chain connects TRBV7-7 to TRBJ2-3; 9 bases are a match to TRBD2. The junction had 13 bases not matched to a gene; V was cut back by 1 base and J by 2 bases. Per the germline V gene, CDR1 is SSHAT and CDR2 is FNYEAQ (reference sequence). The CDR3 is made up of 19 amino acids. CDR3 protein: CASSLVSAGGRRTTDTQYF. CDR3 in DNA: TGTGCCAGCAGCTTAGTTTCAGCGGGGGGCCGGAGGACCACAGATACGCAGTATTTT.

This sequence joins TRBV5-5 and TRBJ1-3; D is unresolved. Germline V gene sequence: CDR1 SGHKS, CDR2 YYEKEE (reference sequence). V was trimmed by 4 bases and J by 1 base, leaving 21 bases between them. The CDR3 loop spans 18 amino acids. The CDR3 DNA is TGTGCCAGCAGCCCCGCCAAGGCGGTTTCAATTTCTGGAAACACCATATATTTT. Protein product: CASSPAKAVSISGNTIYF.

This clone was counted only a few times. J is TRBJ1-6 and V is TRBV6-5; no clear D. V was clipped by 2 bases and J by 5 bases, with 13 bases between them. CDR1 is MNHEY, CDR2 SVGAGI, per germline. The CDR3 contains 16 residues. CDR3 residues: CASSYLALNHNSPLHF. The CDR3 nucleotides read TGTGCCAGCAGTTACCTCGCCCTGAACCATAATTCACCCCTCCACTTT.

A single count supports this clone. This chain joins TRBV12-3 or TRBV12-4 and TRBJ1-2; D is ambiguous. The CDR3 has 13 residues. V was trimmed by 6 bases and J by 4 bases, leaving 12 bases between them. CDR3 residues: CASRGTEGYGYTF. Here the CDR3 DNA reads TGTGCCAGCAGGGGAACTGAGGGCTATGGCTACACCTTC.

V gene TRBV2 combines with J gene TRBJ1-3; D not resolved. This CDR3 spans 16 amino acids. CDR1 and CDR2 from the germline V gene are SNHLY and FYNNEI. V was trimmed by 6 bases and J by 0 bases, leaving 15 bases between them. The CDR3 coding sequence is TGTGCCAGCAGGCCCTTACAGCAAATCTCTGGAAACACCATATATTTT. Its protein is CASRPLQQISGNTIYF. Using reference TRBV2 and TRBJ1-3 for the parts outside the CDR3, the full variable domain is EPEVTQTPSHQVTQMGQEVILRCVPISNHLYFYWYRQILGQKVEFLVSFYNNEISEKSEIFDDQFSVERPDGSNFTLKIRSTKLEDSAMYFCASRPLQQISGNTIYFGEGSWLTVV.

The gene calls are TRBV3-1 (or the pseudogene TRBV3-2) and TRBJ1-1, with D uncertain. The CDR3 runs 16 residues. Germline V CDR1 and CDR2: LGHDT, YNNKEL (reference sequence). The V gene lost 1 base and the J gene lost 4 bases, with 16 bases spanning the gap. The CDR3 region is CASSQGYSTGSTEAFF. The DNA for the CDR3 is TGTGCCAGCAGCCAAGGCTACTCGACGGGGAGCACTGAAGCTTTCTTT.

The CDR3: CASSPRDRTAIPNYGYTF. The DNA of the CDR3 is TGTGCCAGCAGTCCGCGGGACAGGACCGCCATACCTAACTATGGCTACACCTTC. The V and J genes are TRBV28 and TRBJ1-2; TRBD1 aligns across 8 bases. The J segment lost 0 bases and the V segment lost 5 bases, leaving 14 bases of the junction unmatched. Germline V gene sequence: CDR1 MDHEN, CDR2 SYDVKM. The CDR3 runs 18 residues.

V is TRBV2 and J is TRBJ1-6; possible D gene TRBD1, 6 bases. Germline CDR1 and CDR2: SNHLY and FYNNEI. The CDR3 covers 17 residues. Trimming took off 5 bases at V and 0 bases at J, with 14 bases between the two ends. The DNA for the CDR3 is TGTGCCAGCAGTTACCGGACAGAGAGCTCCTATAATTCACCCCTCCACTTT. This codes for CASSYRTESSYNSPLHF.